This TCR beta chain appears in the sequencing data of a study of T cells of healthy individuals. V was clipped by 4 bases and J by 2 bases, with 11 bases between them. Germline assignment: CDR1 KGHSH and CDR2 LQKENI. The CDR3 runs 14 residues. One entry per CDR3 protein, called by TCRdb with MiXCR from the 5' RACE reads. The data hold about 41,000 distinct CDR3 sequences, with about 4.2% observed a single time. This sequence was found in a human donor in good health. This rearrangement joins TRBV18 to TRBJ1-1; no clear D gene. The CDR3, as DNA: TGTGCCAGCTCACGAGTACAAGAAAACACTGAAGCTTTCTTT. Amino acid sequence: CASSRVQENTEAFF.